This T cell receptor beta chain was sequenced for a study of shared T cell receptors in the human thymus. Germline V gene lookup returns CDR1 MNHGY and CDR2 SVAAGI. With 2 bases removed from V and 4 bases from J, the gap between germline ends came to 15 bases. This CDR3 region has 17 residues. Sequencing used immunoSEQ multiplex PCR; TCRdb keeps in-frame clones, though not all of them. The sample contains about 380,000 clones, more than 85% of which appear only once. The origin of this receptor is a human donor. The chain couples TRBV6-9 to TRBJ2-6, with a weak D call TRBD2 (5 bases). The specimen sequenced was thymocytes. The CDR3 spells CASSYPLLGTGANVLTF. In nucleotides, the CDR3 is TGTGCCAGCAGTTATCCCTTACTAGGAACCGGGGCCAACGTCCTGACTTTC.